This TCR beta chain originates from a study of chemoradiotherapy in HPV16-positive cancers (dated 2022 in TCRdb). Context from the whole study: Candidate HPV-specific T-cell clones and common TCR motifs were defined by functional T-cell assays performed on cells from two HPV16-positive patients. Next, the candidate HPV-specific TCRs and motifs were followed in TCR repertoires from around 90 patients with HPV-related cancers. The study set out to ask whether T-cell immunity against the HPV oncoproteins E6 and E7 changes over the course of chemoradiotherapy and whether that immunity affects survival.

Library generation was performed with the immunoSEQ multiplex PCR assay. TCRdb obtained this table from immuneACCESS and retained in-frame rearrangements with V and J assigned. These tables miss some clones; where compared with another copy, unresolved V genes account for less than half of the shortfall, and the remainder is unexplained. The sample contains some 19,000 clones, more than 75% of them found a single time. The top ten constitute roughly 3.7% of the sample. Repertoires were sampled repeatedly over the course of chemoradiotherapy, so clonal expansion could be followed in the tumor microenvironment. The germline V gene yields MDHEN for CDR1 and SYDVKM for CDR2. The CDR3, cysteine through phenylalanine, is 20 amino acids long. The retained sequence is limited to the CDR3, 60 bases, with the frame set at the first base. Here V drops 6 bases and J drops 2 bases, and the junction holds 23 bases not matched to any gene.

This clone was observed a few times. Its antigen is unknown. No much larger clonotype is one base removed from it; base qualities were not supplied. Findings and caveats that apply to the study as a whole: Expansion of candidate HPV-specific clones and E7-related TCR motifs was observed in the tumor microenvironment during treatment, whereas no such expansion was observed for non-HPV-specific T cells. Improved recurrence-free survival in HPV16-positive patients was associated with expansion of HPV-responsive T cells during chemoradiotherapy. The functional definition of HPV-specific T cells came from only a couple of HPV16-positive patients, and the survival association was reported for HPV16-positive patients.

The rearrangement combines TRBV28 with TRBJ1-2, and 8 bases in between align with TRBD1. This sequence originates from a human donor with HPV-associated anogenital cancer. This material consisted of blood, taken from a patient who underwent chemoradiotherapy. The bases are TGTGCCAGCAGCTTCCCCCCAGGACAGGGTTGGGGTGTCTCAAACTATGGCTACACCTTC. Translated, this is CASSFPPGQGWGVSNYGYTF.